A selection of T cell receptor beta chains follows, all from one sample in a study of PD-1 blockade in classical Hodgkin lymphoma. Sequenced by immunoSEQ multiplex PCR; TCRdb stores in-frame clones only, minus some. The sample contains about 4,300 clones, around 65% of which appear only once. The sample was peripheral blood mononuclear cells (PBMCs), taken at baseline. All receptors derive from a human donor with classical Hodgkin lymphoma. Each CDR3 is given with its conserved first and last residue. Fields, in order: D gene, J gene, clone size, V gene, CDR3 protein, CDR3 DNA. The D gene is left open where the match is weak. Size is stated for part of the rows, as once, few or many counts, or as a class when the clone is expanded.

D gene: .
J gene: TRBJ2-2
clone size: few
V gene: TRBV10-1
CDR3 protein: CARGTLNTGELFF
CDR3 DNA: TGCGCCAGAGGGACTCTAAACACCGGGGAGCTGTTTTTT

D gene: .
J gene: TRBJ2-5
clone size: .
V gene: TRBV5-6
CDR3 protein: CASSRRGWAQETQYF
CDR3 DNA: TGTGCCAGCAGCCGGCGGGGTTGGGCGCAAGAGACCCAGTACTTC

D gene: TRBD1
J gene: TRBJ1-4
clone size: .
V gene: TRBV11-2
CDR3 protein: CASSRDRGDEKLFF
CDR3 DNA: TGTGCCAGCAGCCGCGACAGGGGGGATGAAAAACTGTTTTTT

D gene: .
J gene: TRBJ1-4
clone size: .
V gene: TRBV11-2
CDR3 protein: CASSFTPATNEKLFF
CDR3 DNA: TGTGCCAGCAGCTTTACCCCTGCAACTAATGAAAAACTGTTTTTT

D gene: .
J gene: TRBJ1-2
clone size: .
V gene: TRBV19
CDR3 protein: CASSPIDKASRSYTF
CDR3 DNA: TGTGCCAGTAGCCCTATAGATAAGGCATCAAGGAGCTACACCTTC

D gene: TRBD2
J gene: TRBJ2-5
clone size: .
V gene: TRBV30
CDR3 protein: CAWSVGLAGGQETQYF
CDR3 DNA: TGTGCCTGGAGTGTGGGGCTAGCGGGGGGACAAGAGACCCAGTACTTC

D gene: .
J gene: TRBJ1-3
clone size: .
V gene: TRBV11-2
CDR3 protein: CASSPGFSSSGNTIYF
CDR3 DNA: TGTGCCAGCAGCCCCGGTTTCTCGAGCTCTGGAAACACCATATATTTT

D gene: .
J gene: TRBJ2-7
clone size: .
V gene: TRBV11-2
CDR3 protein: CASCWSRDYEQYF
CDR3 DNA: TGTGCCAGCTGCTGGTCTCGAGACTACGAGCAGTACTTC

D gene: .
J gene: TRBJ1-1
clone size: once
V gene: TRBV27
CDR3 protein: CASSSQGRTEAFF
CDR3 DNA: TGTGCCAGCAGTTCTCAGGGTCGAACTGAGGCTTTCTTT

D gene: .
J gene: TRBJ2-5
clone size: .
V gene: TRBV5-4
CDR3 protein: CASSLAGGRPTIETQYF
CDR3 DNA: TGTGCCAGCAGCTTGGCGGGGGGCCGCCCGACTATAGAGACCCAGTACTTC

D gene: .
J gene: TRBJ2-7
clone size: .
V gene: TRBV6-5
CDR3 protein: CASSPRPTSLYEQYF
CDR3 DNA: TGTGCCAGCAGCCCCAGACCAACATCTCTCTACGAGCAGTACTTC

D gene: TRBD1
J gene: TRBJ1-2
clone size: hyperexpanded
V gene: TRBV19
CDR3 protein: CAGSTGAYGYTF
CDR3 DNA: TGTGCCGGATCAACAGGGGCGTATGGCTACACCTTC

D gene: .
J gene: TRBJ2-4
clone size: .
V gene: TRBV5-6
CDR3 protein: CASSLVVGTETKNIQYF
CDR3 DNA: TGTGCCAGCAGCTTGGTGGTGGGGACGGAGACCAAAAACATTCAGTACTTC

D gene: .
J gene: TRBJ1-6
clone size: few
V gene: TRBV6-6
CDR3 protein: CASKDSNNSPLHF
CDR3 DNA: TGTGCCAGCAAGGACAGTAATAATTCACCCCTCCACTTT

D gene: .
J gene: TRBJ2-5
clone size: .
V gene: TRBV21-1
CDR3 protein: CASSEETQYF
CDR3 DNA: TGTGCCAGCAGCGAAGAGACCCAGTACTTC

D gene: .
J gene: TRBJ2-5
clone size: few
V gene: TRBV9
CDR3 protein: CASSGSGRPQETQYF
CDR3 DNA: TGTGCCAGCAGCGGTAGCGGTCGACCTCAAGAGACCCAGTACTTC

D gene: .
J gene: TRBJ2-1
clone size: large
V gene: TRBV2
CDR3 protein: CASPEGGGEQFF
CDR3 DNA: TGTGCCAGCCCCGAGGGGGGAGGTGAGCAGTTCTTC

D gene: TRBD2
J gene: TRBJ2-7
clone size: once
V gene: TRBV5-1
CDR3 protein: CASSLTGLAIYEQYF
CDR3 DNA: TGCGCCAGCAGCTTAACGGGACTAGCAATATACGAGCAGTACTTC

D gene: .
J gene: TRBJ1-1
clone size: .
V gene: TRBV2
CDR3 protein: CASSEARQGGTEAFF
CDR3 DNA: TGTGCCAGCAGTGAAGCGCGGCAGGGTGGGACTGAAGCTTTCTTT

D gene: .
J gene: TRBJ1-2
clone size: .
V gene: TRBV28
CDR3 protein: CASSTPTDGYTF
CDR3 DNA: TGTGCCAGCAGTACCCCGACAGATGGCTACACCTTC

D gene: .
J gene: TRBJ2-3
clone size: .
V gene: TRBV9
CDR3 protein: CASSPRILLDTQYF
CDR3 DNA: TGTGCCAGCAGCCCCCGAATACTTTTAGATACGCAGTATTTT

D gene: .
J gene: TRBJ1-1
clone size: medium-sized
V gene: TRBV27
CDR3 protein: CASGPPNTEAFF
CDR3 DNA: TGTGCCAGCGGTCCTCCGAACACTGAAGCTTTCTTT

D gene: .
J gene: TRBJ2-1
clone size: few
V gene: TRBV10-3
CDR3 protein: CAISGDHNEQFF
CDR3 DNA: TGTGCCATCAGTGGGGACCACAATGAGCAGTTCTTC

D gene: TRBD2
J gene: TRBJ2-2
clone size: .
V gene: TRBV4-3
CDR3 protein: CASSLDPSGGAGELFF
CDR3 DNA: TGCGCCAGCAGCCTGGATCCTAGCGGGGGGGCCGGGGAGCTGTTTTTT

D gene: .
J gene: TRBJ2-3
clone size: .
V gene: TRBV7-2
CDR3 protein: CASSSSPGFTDTQYF
CDR3 DNA: TGTGCCAGCAGCTCCTCTCCCGGCTTCACAGATACGCAGTATTTT

D gene: TRBD1
J gene: TRBJ2-6
clone size: .
V gene: TRBV18
CDR3 protein: CASSPPPTGQGVSGANVLTF
CDR3 DNA: TGTGCCAGCTCACCACCACCGACCGGACAGGGAGTCTCTGGGGCCAACGTCCTGACTTTC

D gene: .
J gene: TRBJ2-5
clone size: .
V gene: TRBV13
CDR3 protein: CASSLPGQSETQYF
CDR3 DNA: TGTGCCAGCAGCCTCCCCGGACAGTCGGAGACCCAGTACTTC

D gene: .
J gene: TRBJ1-5
clone size: few
V gene: TRBV28
CDR3 protein: CASSLPPRVRSNQPQHF
CDR3 DNA: TGTGCCAGCAGTTTGCCGCCCAGGGTCCGTAGCAATCAGCCCCAGCATTTT

D gene: TRBD1
J gene: TRBJ2-7
clone size: .
V gene: TRBV4-3
CDR3 protein: CASSQGPGQGAQGQYF
CDR3 DNA: TGCGCCAGCAGCCAGGGTCCGGGACAGGGGGCCCAGGGGCAGTACTTC